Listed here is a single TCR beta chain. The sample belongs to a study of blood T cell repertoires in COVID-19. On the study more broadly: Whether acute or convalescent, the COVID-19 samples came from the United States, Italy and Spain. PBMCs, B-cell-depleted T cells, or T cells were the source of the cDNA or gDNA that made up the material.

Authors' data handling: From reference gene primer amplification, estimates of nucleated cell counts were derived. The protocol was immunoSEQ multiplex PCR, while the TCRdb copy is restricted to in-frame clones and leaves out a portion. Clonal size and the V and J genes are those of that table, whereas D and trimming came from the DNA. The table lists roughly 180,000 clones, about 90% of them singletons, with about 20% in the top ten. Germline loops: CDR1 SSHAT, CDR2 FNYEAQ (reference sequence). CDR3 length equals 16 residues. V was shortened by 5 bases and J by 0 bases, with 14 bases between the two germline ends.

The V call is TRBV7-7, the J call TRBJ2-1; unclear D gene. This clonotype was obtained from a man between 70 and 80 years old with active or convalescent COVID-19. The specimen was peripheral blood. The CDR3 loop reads CASSTHDRSSYNEQFF. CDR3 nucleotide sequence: TGTGCCAGCAGCACCCACGACCGGAGCTCCTACAATGAGCAGTTCTTC.